The clone carrying this T cell receptor beta chain was observed a handful of times. What it binds is unknown. Profiling relied on immunoSEQ multiplex PCR, and the TCRdb table lists in-frame clones only, not all of them. The sample holds under 110,000 clones, around 87% seen once. The CDR3 totals 14 residues. Germline V gives CDR1 MDHEN, CDR2 SYDVKM. Deletions cut 3 bases from V and 3 bases from J, with 9 bases between. The sample is drawn from a study of T cell responses to AZD1222 COVID-19 vaccine. Study results and limitations: At baseline, just 5 or 6 AZD1222 recipients tested seropositive. After the peak T cell response, and only then, were repertoires sampled. When two AZD1222 doses had been given, Spike-specific TCR breadth and depth rose. The donor group comprised mostly white British people and more females; the analysis possibly underestimated clonal diversity.

The TCR originated in an adult who received the AZD1222 COVID-19 vaccine. The source material was peripheral blood, sampled 28 days after the second AZD1222 dose. The J gene is TRBJ1-5, the V gene TRBV28; D possibly corresponds to TRBD1 (5 bases). The CDR3 here is CASSLGQFNQPQHF. The CDR3 DNA sequence: TGTGCCAGCAGTTTGGGGCAGTTCAATCAGCCCCAGCATTTT.